This T cell receptor (beta chain) stems from a study of T cell responses to AZD1222 COVID-19 vaccine. Study-wide results and limits: Clonal diversity may have been underestimated in mostly white British donors.

Using immunoSEQ multiplex PCR, the repertoire was profiled, and TCRdb retains in-frame clones only, with some absent. This table has 94,000 or so clones, 75% to 90% appearing once. This CDR3 region has 17 residues. Germline V gives CDR1 MDHEN, CDR2 SYDVKM. V was trimmed by 2 bases and J by 0 bases, leaving 14 bases between them. As concerns this clone: Its antigen is currently unknown.

V and J are TRBV28 and TRBJ1-5; D perhaps matches TRBD1 (5 bases). Specimen: peripheral blood, collected on day 0 of AZD1222 vaccination. This receptor was taken from an adult in good health. The CDR3 reads CASSLTDGTDSNQPQHF. The DNA for the CDR3 is TGTGCCAGCAGTTTAACCGACGGGACGGATAGCAATCAGCCCCAGCATTTT.